The 32 T cell receptor beta chains reported below all come from one sample, sequenced in a study of a mutant IDH1 vaccine in newly diagnosed glioma. Time point indicated: week 35, safety follow-up. What each vaccine dose contained was 300 ug of mutant IDH1 20-mer peptide, accompanied by topical imiquimod. Their recognized antigens are unknown. TCRdb's copy holds only in-frame clones and misses some; the assay was immunoSEQ multiplex PCR. The table shows around 60,000 clones, with roughly 76% occurring only once. Sequences were derived from PBMCs, sampled from a glioma patient whose treatment included an IDH1 peptide vaccine. These receptors all come from a man aged 35-49 years with glioma.

The V gene is TRBV6-1, the J gene TRBJ2-7, with 9 bases lining up with TRBD2. With V trimmed by 3 bases and J by 0 bases, 6 bases remained unmatched. This CDR3 is built from 16 residues. Germline V gives CDR1 MNHNS, CDR2 SASEGT. CDR3 bases: TGTGCCAGCAGTGAGGCTAGCGGGGAACCCTCCTACGAGCAGTACTTC. As protein: CASSEASGEPSYEQYF.

This clone was seen only a few times. The CDR3 sequence is CASRLKTGSEKLFF. CDR3 nucleotides: TGTGCCAGCAGACTTAAGACAGGTTCTGAAAAACTGTTTTTT. The chain employs TRBV28 and TRBJ1-4; possible D gene TRBD1, 6 bases. The CDR3 loop spans 14 amino acids. Trimming stripped 6 bases from V and 7 bases from J, with 15 bases between. Germline V gene data show CDR1 as MDHEN and CDR2 as SYDVKM.

This clone has a handful of counts. V is TRBV7-8 and J is TRBJ2-5, with 12 bases lining up with TRBD2. Trimming took 4 bases from V and 1 from J; bases not matched to a gene: 7. The length of the CDR3 is 17 residues. The germline CDR1 and CDR2 sequences are SGHVS and FQNEAQ. The CDR3 reads CASSWGGLAGIQETQYF. The CDR3 coding sequence is TGTGCCAGCAGCTGGGGCGGACTAGCGGGGATCCAAGAGACCCAGTACTTC.

V gene TRBV5-1 combines with J gene TRBJ1-1; D remains unclear. The CDR3 is 15 residues long. V lost 0 bases and J 0 bases, leaving 9 bases between the germline ends. CDR1 is SGHRS, CDR2 YFSETQ, per germline. This CDR3 reads CASSLGLGMNTEAFF. The CDR3 DNA sequence: TGCGCCAGCAGCTTGGGGCTGGGGATGAACACTGAAGCTTTCTTT.

In its sample, this clone was seen a few times. The chain uses TRBV4-3 and TRBJ2-2; D perhaps matches TRBD1 (6 bases). CDR3 length: 17 residues. The V end lost 4 bases, the J end lost 5 bases, and 20 bases lay between the germline ends. The germline V gene encodes CDR1 LGHNA and CDR2 YSLEER. The CDR3 protein is CASSPGAWGRGTGELFF. CDR3 DNA: TGCGCCAGCAGCCCTGGGGCGTGGGGGCGAGGGACCGGGGAGCTGTTTTTT.

A remark on this clone: Mismatch with germline at one junction end may stem from a read error. The chain carries TRBV7-3 and TRBJ2-7, with D perhaps TRBD2 (6 bases). The CDR3 spans 14 residues. The V gene's germline CDR1 is SGHTA and CDR2 FQGTGA. The CDR3 coding sequence is TGTGCCAGCAGCTTGACCGGGACTGGATACGAACAGTACTTC. Translating it yields CASSLTGTGYEQYF.

This clone occurred a few times. The chain recombines TRBV2 with TRBJ1-5, with D maybe TRBD1 (5 bases). Germline CDR1 reads SNHLY; CDR2 reads FYNNEI. There are 13 residues in the CDR3. V shed 3 bases and J shed 7 bases, with 10 bases lying between them. The CDR3 DNA is TGTGCCAGCAGTGAGGGCAGGGACCAGCCCCAGCATTTT. Protein sequence: CASSEGRDQPQHF.

This clone was observed a few times. The rearrangement joins TRBV6-5 to TRBJ1-1; no reliable D call. In germline, CDR1 is MNHEY, CDR2 SVGAGI. This CDR3 is built from 13 residues. V lost 6 bases to trimming and J lost 0 bases, with 8 bases between them. DNA for the CDR3: TGTGCCAGCAGGGCAGCTATGAACACTGAAGCTTTCTTT. Translating gives CASRAAMNTEAFF.

V and J are TRBV6-1 and TRBJ2-7; 7 nucleotides align to TRBD1. Germline CDR1 reads MNHNS; CDR2 reads SASEGT. J was trimmed by 4 bases and V by 1 base; bases with no gene match: 16. The CDR3 runs to 18 residues. CDR3 nucleotides: TGTGCCAGCAGTGAAGGGGCTCAGGGACAGCCTCGAACATACGAGCAGTACTTC. Translation gives CASSEGAQGQPRTYEQYF.

This chain uses TRBV28 with TRBJ1-1; D not resolved. V lost 1 base and J 0 bases, leaving 9 bases between the germline ends. The CDR3 has 15 amino acids. Per the germline V gene, CDR1 is MDHEN and CDR2 is SYDVKM. The CDR3, as DNA: TGTGCCAGCAGTTTATATCGGCCGTTGAACACTGAAGCTTTCTTT. Its protein is CASSLYRPLNTEAFF.

This chain links TRBV5-4 with TRBJ2-4; TRBD2 matches at 8 bases. Looked up from germline, CDR1 is SGHNT and CDR2 is YYREEE (reference sequence). Losses at the gene ends were 4 bases for V and 2 bases for J; bases not matched to a gene: 20. CDR3 length equals 20 residues. The CDR3, as DNA: TGTGCCAGCAGCCCCCGGGGTAGCGGGGATTCGAGCCCGTCCAAAAACATTCAGTACTTC. Translated, it gives CASSPRGSGDSSPSKNIQYF.

This clone has a handful of counts. The rearrangement joins TRBV10-3 to TRBJ1-5, with unresolved D. Trimming shortened V by 11 bases and J by 0 bases, and 11 bases separated the two germline ends. CDR3 size: 13 residues. Germline V gene data show CDR1 as ENHRY and CDR2 as SYGVKD. CDR3 sequence: CASAGDSNQPQHF. The CDR3, as DNA: TGTGCCTCAGCAGGTGATAGCAATCAGCCCCAGCATTTT.

This clone is a singleton in its sample. The chain is built from TRBV6-4 and TRBJ1-5, with a weak D call TRBD1 (5 bases). Germline V gene data show CDR1 as MRHNA and CDR2 as SNTAGT. The ends were cut back, 6 bases at V and 7 bases at J, with 13 bases in the middle. The CDR3 covers 13 residues. CDR3 region: CASSETWGQPQHF. As DNA, the CDR3 is TGTGCCAGCAGCGAAACTTGGGGCCAGCCCCAGCATTTT.

This sequence joins TRBV25-1 and TRBJ1-2, with a possible D match to TRBD1 (5 bases). The CDR3 is 14 residues long. Trimming left V 3 bases short and J 4 bases short, with 12 bases between. The germline V gene encodes CDR1 MGHDK and CDR2 SYGVNS. The CDR3 sequence is CASSDGGIVYGYTF. The CDR3 bases are TGTGCCAGCAGTGATGGGGGAATCGTCTATGGCTACACCTTC.

This clone has just a few counts. The chain uses TRBV6-5 and TRBJ1-5; D is unclear. This CDR3 has 14 residues. Germline V gene data show CDR1 as MNHEY and CDR2 as SVGAGI. Trimming removed 10 bases from V and 0 bases from J, with 13 bases in between. CDR3 bases: TGTGCCACCTCAGGTAGCTATAGCAATCAGCCCCAGCATTTT. This gives the protein CATSGSYSNQPQHF.

CDR3 region: CASSLAMGAFAYEQYF. CDR3 nucleotides: TGTGCCAGCAGCTTGGCCATGGGAGCTTTCGCCTACGAGCAGTACTTC. This chain joins TRBV5-5 and TRBJ2-7; D may be TRBD2 (5 bases). Per the germline V gene, CDR1 is SGHKS and CDR2 is YYEKEE (reference sequence). V was trimmed by 0 bases and J by 2 bases, leaving 15 bases between them. The CDR3 extends over 16 amino acids. The entire variable domain, with the rest obtained from reference TRBV5-5 and TRBJ2-7, is as follows: DAGVTQSPTHLIKTRGQQVTLRCSPISGHKSVSWYQQVLGQGPQFIFQYYEKEERGRGNFPDRFSARQFPNYSSELNVNALLLGDSALYLCASSLAMGAFAYEQYFGPGTRLTVT.

The rearrangement joins TRBV7-2 to TRBJ1-5; D gene unclear. The CDR3 extends over 15 amino acids. The V end lost 1 base, the J end lost 3 bases, and 10 bases lay between the germline ends. CDR1 is SGHTA, CDR2 FQGNSA, per germline. The CDR3 reads CASSLVPVLNQPQHF. In DNA, the CDR3 is TGTGCCAGCAGCTTAGTGCCGGTCCTCAATCAGCCCCAGCATTTT.

The chain employs TRBV2 and TRBJ2-5; TRBD2 might be the D (6 bases). The CDR3 is 14 amino acids. CDR1 SNHLY and CDR2 FYNNEI come from the germline V gene. V gave up 5 bases and J gave up 3 bases, with 13 bases separating them. CDR3 region: CASSKGTFEETQYF. DNA for the CDR3: TGTGCCAGCAGTAAGGGGACTTTTGAAGAGACCCAGTACTTC.

This chain links TRBV30 with TRBJ2-5; 8 positions agree with TRBD1. The J call may be faulty, since TRBJ2-7 better matches the DNA end. Germline lookup yields CDR1 GTSNPN and CDR2 SVGIG (reference sequence). The CDR3 runs 15 residues. The CDR3 reads CAWSVPGTGPYEQYF. The CDR3 DNA is TGTGCCTGGAGTGTCCCCGGGACAGGTCCCTACGAGCAGTACTTC.

The chain combines TRBV7-9 with TRBJ1-1, with D perhaps TRBD1 (5 bases). The CDR3 has 16 amino acids. Germline CDR1 is SEHNR and CDR2 is FQNEAQ (reference sequence). Trimming took off 1 base at V and 4 bases at J, with 16 bases between the two ends. The DNA for the CDR3 is TGTGCCAGCAGCTTAGGAAATTTAGCCGGGGGCACTGAAGCTTTCTTT. Encoded protein: CASSLGNLAGGTEAFF.

The CDR3 sequence: CASSFGGRLAGTDTQYF. For the CDR3, the DNA is TGCGCCAGCAGCTTTGGAGGCAGGTTAGCGGGCACAGATACGCAGTATTTT. The chain joins TRBV5-1 to TRBJ2-3; D possibly corresponds to TRBD2 (6 bases). Trimming took 2 bases from V and 1 from J, leaving 17 bases between them. The CDR3 has 17 amino acids. In germline, CDR1 is SGHRS, CDR2 YFSETQ.

The J gene is TRBJ1-4, the V gene TRBV6-5; 7 bases agree with TRBD1. The J segment lost 12 bases and the V segment lost 6 bases, leaving 7 bases of the junction unmatched. The CDR3 runs 12 residues. Germline CDR1 is MNHEY and CDR2 is SVGAGI. DNA for the CDR3: TGTGCCAGCAGCATCAACAGGGGAGAACTGTTTTTT. It translates to CASSINRGELFF.

This chain joins TRBV11-2 and TRBJ1-1; TRBD1 aligns across 8 bases. Germline lookup yields CDR1 SGHAT and CDR2 FQNNGV. The CDR3 has 15 residues. The V and J ends lost 4 bases and 1 base, in that order; junction bases with no gene match: 5. CDR3 in DNA: TGTGCCAGCAGCTCCTCGGACAGGGCGAACACTGAAGCTTTCTTT. Amino acid sequence: CASSSSDRANTEAFF. The full variable domain, completed using reference TRBV11-2 and TRBJ1-1, is EAGVAQSPRYKIIEKRQSVAFWCNPISGHATLYWYQQILGQGPKLLIQFQNNGVVDDSQLPKDRFSAERLKGVDSTLKIQPAKLEDSAVYLCASSSSDRANTEAFFGQGTRLTVV.

The chain links TRBV4-3 to TRBJ2-7; maybe TRBD1 (6 bases). Trimming removed 1 base from V and 5 bases from J, with 9 bases in between. CDR1 is LGHNA, CDR2 YSLEER, per germline. This CDR3 region has 13 residues. CDR3 nucleotides: TGCGCCAGCAGCCAAGGACAGGACCACGAGCAGTACTTC. Amino acids: CASSQGQDHEQYF.

This clone was seen a single time. This rearrangement joins TRBV6-6 to TRBJ1-2, with D unresolved. The germline V gene has CDR1 MNHNY and CDR2 SVGAGI (reference sequence). This CDR3 contains 12 residues. Trimming removed 6 bases at V and 5 bases at J, with 10 bases between. The CDR3 coding sequence is TGTGCCAGCAGAAACGGGGATTATGGCTACACCTTC. Encoded protein: CASRNGDYGYTF.

V usage is TRBV19 and J usage is TRBJ2-3; possibly TRBD2 for D (7 bases). Germline CDR1 is LNHDA and CDR2 is SQIVND (reference sequence). The CDR3 is 17 amino acids. The ends were cut back, 7 bases at V and 5 bases at J, with 25 bases in the middle. The CDR3 reads CASTSWRGGGSGDTQYF. CDR3 coding DNA: TGTGCCAGTACCTCGTGGAGGGGGGGCGGTTCGGGAGATACGCAGTATTTT.

V is TRBV28 and J is TRBJ2-7; no definite D call. There are 14 residues in the CDR3. V was trimmed by 3 bases and J by 3 bases, leaving 12 bases between them. From germline, CDR1 is MDHEN and CDR2 SYDVKM. CDR3 nucleotide sequence: TGTGCCAGCAGTTTTGGGTTATTCAGCTACGAGCAGTACTTC. Encoded protein: CASSFGLFSYEQYF. Full variable domain (rest looked up from reference TRBV28 and TRBJ2-7): DVKVTQSSRYLVKRTGEKVFLECVQDMDHENMFWYRQDPGLGLRLIYFSYDVKMKEKGDIPEGYSVSREKKERFSLILESASTNQTSMYLCASSFGLFSYEQYFGPGTRLTVT.

This rearrangement joins TRBV11-2 to TRBJ1-1; perhaps TRBD1 as D (5 bases). With 5 bases removed from V and 2 bases from J, the gap between germline ends came to 18 bases. Germline lookup yields CDR1 SGHAT and CDR2 FQNNGV. This CDR3 has 16 amino acids. CDR3 amino acids: CASSPVSRTINTEAFF. DNA for the CDR3: TGTGCCAGCAGCCCAGTTTCGAGGACAATCAACACTGAAGCTTTCTTT.

This chain connects TRBV27 to TRBJ2-5; the D gene is possibly TRBD2 (6 bases). This CDR3 region has 16 residues. Between the trimmed V and J ends, which lost 3 bases and 5 bases, there was a span of 19 bases. The germline V gene encodes CDR1 MNHEY and CDR2 SMNVEV (reference sequence). The CDR3 loop reads CASSFPLSSGPETQYF. DNA of the CDR3: TGTGCCAGCAGTTTCCCCTTGAGTAGCGGCCCCGAGACCCAGTACTTC.

The V gene is TRBV28, the J gene TRBJ2-3; D is perhaps TRBD1 (5 bases). This CDR3 contains 17 residues. CDR1 is MDHEN, CDR2 SYDVKM, per germline. V shed 4 bases and J shed 1 base, with 18 bases lying between them. The CDR3 nucleotides are TGTGCCAGCAGTTCTACCTCGGGCAGGGTTGGCACAGATACGCAGTATTTT. This encodes CASSSTSGRVGTDTQYF.

The V gene is TRBV5-6, the J gene TRBJ2-7, with 10 bases matching TRBD2. The CDR3 contains 15 residues. In germline, CDR1 is SGHDT, CDR2 YYEEEE. Unmatched junction bases numbered 6, after V lost 0 bases and J lost 6 bases. CDR3 region: CASSLGVLAGGEQYF. CDR3 nucleotides: TGTGCCAGCAGCTTGGGGGTCTTAGCGGGAGGCGAGCAGTACTTC.

This clone was picked up one time. This rearrangement joins TRBV6-6 to TRBJ2-5; D possibly corresponds to TRBD1 (6 bases). In germline, CDR1 is MNHNY, CDR2 SVGAGI (reference sequence). V was trimmed by 6 bases and J by 5 bases, leaving 13 bases between them. This CDR3 contains 13 residues. The CDR3 is CASRPTGLETQYF. The CDR3 DNA follows: TGTGCCAGCAGGCCAACAGGGCTCGAGACCCAGTACTTC.